A single sample gave rise to the 29 T cell receptor beta chains below, sequenced in a study of blood T cell repertoires in COVID-19. Profiled with immunoSEQ multiplex PCR; TCRdb holds only in-frame clones, not every one. The repertoire consists of roughly 480,000 clones, with 85% to 90% occurring once and the leading ten covering around 0.95%. The sequenced material came from peripheral blood. The source is a man younger than 30 with COVID-19, enrolled during active disease.

Concerning this clone: Additional DNA sequences in this sample encode the identical CDR3. The J gene is TRBJ1-2, the V gene TRBV27; 9 positions agree with TRBD1. Unmatched junction bases numbered 7, after V lost 4 bases and J lost 4 bases. Germline V gives CDR1 MNHEY, CDR2 SMNVEV (reference sequence). This CDR3 comprises 15 residues. CDR3 amino acids: CASSSPGQGRYGYTF. DNA of the CDR3: TGTGCCAGCAGTTCCCCGGGACAGGGACGCTATGGCTACACCTTC.

This clone was observed a few times. V usage is TRBV11-3 and J usage is TRBJ2-7, with D unclear. The CDR3 sequence is 12 residues long. Trimming removed 0 bases from V and 3 bases from J, with 3 bases in between. The germline V gene has CDR1 SGHNT and CDR2 YENEEA. The CDR3 DNA sequence: TGTGCCAGCAGCTTAGATAACTACGAGCAGTACTTC. Protein sequence: CASSLDNYEQYF.

The CDR3 DNA reads TGCGCCAGCAGCTTGGTGGCAGGGGGCGGTCAGCCCCAGCATTTT. This encodes CASSLVAGGGQPQHF. The chain has TRBV5-1 and TRBJ1-5; 8 nucleotides line up with TRBD1. CDR3 length: 15 residues. The germline gives CDR1 SGHRS, CDR2 YFSETQ. V was pared by 0 bases and J by 6 bases, with 5 bases of the junction left unmatched.

The gene calls are TRBV6-5 and TRBJ1-1; a possible D gene is TRBD1 (6 bases). Germline lookup yields CDR1 MNHEY and CDR2 SVGAGI. The CDR3 covers 14 residues. V lost 6 bases and J lost 7, with 18 bases in between. The CDR3 loop is CASSQRAAQGEAFF. The CDR3 DNA reads as TGTGCCAGCAGCCAAAGAGCGGCACAGGGTGAAGCTTTCTTT.

The chain carries TRBV27 and TRBJ2-7; TRBD2 matches at 8 bases. The CDR3 covers 14 residues. CDR1 and CDR2 from the germline V gene are MNHEY and SMNVEV (reference sequence). J was trimmed by 4 bases and V by 6 bases; bases with no gene match: 8. CDR3 amino acids: CASSPELAGYEQYF. For the CDR3, the DNA is TGTGCCAGCAGCCCCGAGTTAGCGGGGTACGAGCAGTACTTC.

J is TRBJ1-2 and V is TRBV4-1, with D uncertain. CDR1 and CDR2 (germline): MGHRA, YSYEKL. V was trimmed by 0 bases and J by 1 base, leaving 6 bases between them. The CDR3 is 14 amino acids. CDR3 amino acids: CASSQEPGNYGYTF. The CDR3 DNA is TGCGCCAGCAGCCAAGAGCCGGGTAACTATGGCTACACCTTC.

The V call is TRBV2, the J call TRBJ1-1; TRBD1 is a possible D gene (6 bases). Trimming pared 11 bases from V and 1 base from J, leaving 17 bases between. There are 14 residues in the CDR3. Germline V gene lookup returns CDR1 SNHLY and CDR2 FYNNEI. The CDR3 loop is CAGPTNRANTEAFF. The CDR3, as DNA: TGTGCCGGCCCTACGAACAGGGCGAACACTGAAGCTTTCTTT.

Only one count was recorded for this clone. This sequence joins TRBV27 and TRBJ1-1; D may be TRBD1 (5 bases). V shed 2 bases and J shed 1 base, with 11 bases lying between them. The CDR3 is 15 residues long. The germline V gene encodes CDR1 MNHEY and CDR2 SMNVEV (reference sequence). This chain's CDR3 is CASSLNGGANTEAFF. CDR3 in DNA: TGTGCCAGCAGTTTAAACGGGGGAGCGAACACTGAAGCTTTCTTT.

V usage is TRBV19 and J usage is TRBJ1-2; 8 nucleotides align to TRBD1. Germline V CDR1 and CDR2: LNHDA, SQIVND (reference sequence). V trimming: 7 bases; J trimming: 4 bases; junction bases outside the gene matches: 14. This CDR3 is 16 amino acids long. The CDR3 spells CASNDRTDRDLYGYTF. CDR3 DNA sequence: TGTGCCAGTAACGATAGGACGGACAGGGACCTCTATGGCTACACCTTC.

The chain links TRBV19 to TRBJ1-2, with a possible D match to TRBD1 (5 bases). CDR1 is LNHDA, CDR2 SQIVND, per germline (reference sequence). The CDR3 consists of 16 residues. V shed 7 bases and J shed 6 bases, with 24 bases lying between them. The CDR3 loop is CASTTNPSRVADGYTF. CDR3 in DNA: TGTGCCAGTACTACCAACCCATCCAGGGTGGCTGATGGCTACACCTTC.

The chain couples TRBV7-8 to TRBJ1-5, with D possibly matching TRBD1 (6 bases). CDR3 size: 15 residues. Trimming took off 5 bases at V and 6 bases at J, with 17 bases between the two ends. The germline gives CDR1 SGHVS, CDR2 FQNEAQ. The CDR3 nucleotides read TGTGCCAGCAGCCTAACGCGTGGGACAATTCAGCCCCAGCATTTT. It specifies CASSLTRGTIQPQHF.

The chain couples TRBV6-4 to TRBJ2-3; D is possibly TRBD2 (7 bases). The CDR3 covers 14 residues. The V end lost 6 bases, the J end lost 2 bases, and 12 bases lay between the germline ends. Germline V gene lookup returns CDR1 MRHNA and CDR2 SNTAGT. Here the CDR3 reads CASSGGPDTDTQYF. Here the CDR3 DNA reads TGTGCCAGCAGCGGGGGGCCCGACACAGATACGCAGTATTTT.

The rearrangement joins TRBV6-5 to TRBJ2-7; D remains unclear. V lost 5 bases, J lost 2 bases, and 10 bases lay in between. The CDR3 is 13 amino acids. CDR1 is MNHEY and CDR2 is SVGAGI in the germline V gene. The CDR3 protein is CASSPLFPYEQYF. The CDR3 nucleotides are TGTGCCAGCAGTCCCCTCTTCCCCTACGAGCAGTACTTC.

In this sample, this clone turned up once. V and J are TRBV6-6 and TRBJ2-2, with TRBD2 identical over 15 bases. J lost 6 bases, V lost 5 bases, and 10 bases had no gene match. The CDR3 covers 18 residues. Germline CDR1 and CDR2: MNHNY and SVGAGI (reference sequence). CDR3 residues: CASSPLPGTSGRSGELFF. For the CDR3, the DNA is TGTGCCAGCAGTCCCTTGCCCGGGACTAGCGGGAGGTCCGGGGAGCTGTTTTTT.

The chain links TRBV6-5 to TRBJ2-2; perhaps TRBD1 as D (6 bases). This CDR3 region has 15 residues. Germline V lookup: CDR1 MNHEY, CDR2 SVGAGI. V lost 0 bases and J lost 4, with 9 bases in between. In nucleotides, the CDR3 is TGTGCCAGCAGTTACTCGGACAGAATCACCGGGGAGCTGTTTTTT. This encodes CASSYSDRITGELFF.

The J gene is TRBJ1-4, the V gene TRBV7-9; no firm D call. The V and J ends lost 3 bases and 1 base respectively, with 9 bases between them. The CDR3 has 15 amino acids. Germline values: CDR1 SEHNR, CDR2 FQNEAQ (reference sequence). The CDR3 nucleotides are TGTGCCAGCAGCTTGCAGGCCGGAACTAATGAAAAACTGTTTTTT. This encodes CASSLQAGTNEKLFF.

The V gene is TRBV6-4, the J gene TRBJ2-1; 7 bases line up with TRBD1. The junction had 5 bases not matched to a gene; V was cut back by 10 bases and J by 5 bases. CDR3 length: 12 residues. Looked up from germline, CDR1 is MRHNA and CDR2 is SNTAGT. The CDR3 bases are TGTGCCACCCGGACAGGTGACAATGAGCAGTTCTTC. It specifies CATRTGDNEQFF.

This chain links TRBV7-2 with TRBJ2-3; TRBD2 is a possible D gene (7 bases). CDR3 size: 13 residues. Germline CDR1 and CDR2: SGHTA and FQGNSA. Between the trimmed V and J ends, which lost 5 bases and 4 bases, there was a span of 10 bases. As DNA, the CDR3 is TGTGCCAGCAGCGGGGGGGGCTCAGATACGCAGTATTTT. Translating it yields CASSGGGSDTQYF.

This sequence joins TRBV9 and TRBJ2-6; TRBD1 matches 7 bases. The V gene end was trimmed by 7 bases and the J gene end by 3 bases; junction bases not matched to a gene: 13. CDR1 and CDR2 (germline): SGDLS, YYNGEE. This CDR3 is 17 amino acids long. The CDR3 DNA reads TGTGCCAGCGGAGGATCGACAGGGACGAGTGGGGCCAACGTCCTGACTTTC. It translates to CASGGSTGTSGANVLTF.

This chain connects TRBV15 to TRBJ1-1; TRBD1 is a possible D gene (5 bases). Germline lookup yields CDR1 LNHNV and CDR2 YYDKDF (reference sequence). The CDR3 is 15 residues long. Trimming removed 1 base at V and 5 bases at J, with 14 bases between. In DNA, the CDR3 is TGTGCCACCAGCAGAGGCGCGGGGACGGAGACTGAAGCTTTCTTT. Translating gives CATSRGAGTETEAFF.

J is TRBJ2-3 and V is TRBV15, with D possibly TRBD2 on 6 matching bases. Germline V gives CDR1 LNHNV, CDR2 YYDKDF (reference sequence). The CDR3 loop spans 16 amino acids. V was clipped by 0 bases and J by 2 bases, with 12 bases between them. CDR3 residues: CATSRERRDFTDTQYF. Here the CDR3 DNA reads TGTGCCACCAGCAGAGAAAGGCGGGACTTCACAGATACGCAGTATTTT.

The chain links TRBV2 to TRBJ2-1, with TRBD2 identical over 9 bases. Germline CDR1 reads SNHLY; CDR2 reads FYNNEI. The CDR3 loop spans 16 amino acids. J gave up 9 bases and V 3 bases, and 12 bases lay outside the gene matches. In DNA, the CDR3 is TGTGCCAGCAGTGAGGGAAGGCGGGGGGGCACGGGTGAGCAGTTCTTC. It translates to CASSEGRRGGTGEQFF.

The V call is TRBV6-5, the J call TRBJ2-2; maybe TRBD1 (6 bases). CDR3 length: 13 residues. Germline-derived CDR1 and CDR2 are MNHEY and SVGAGI. Between the trimmed V and J ends, which lost 6 bases and 5 bases, there was a span of 10 bases. The CDR3 DNA is TGTGCCAGCAGGGACAGAGGGACCGGGGAGCTGTTTTTT. Its protein is CASRDRGTGELFF.

J is TRBJ1-2 and V is TRBV6-1; D is undetermined. This CDR3 spans 13 amino acids. V was cut by 2 bases and J by 5 bases, with 9 bases left in between. Germline values: CDR1 MNHNS, CDR2 SASEGT. The CDR3 sequence: CASSETPGYGYTF. The CDR3 nucleotides read TGTGCCAGCAGTGAAACCCCAGGTTATGGCTACACCTTC.

This chain connects TRBV18 to TRBJ2-7; the D gene is possibly TRBD1 (5 bases). The germline V and J ends were trimmed by 5 bases and 1 base, with 12 bases remaining between them. CDR1 is KGHSH and CDR2 is LQKENI in the germline V gene. The length of the CDR3 is 14 residues. The chain's CDR3 is CASSNQGDSYEQYF. The CDR3 bases are TGTGCCAGCTCAAATCAGGGCGATTCCTACGAGCAGTACTTC.

This clone has only a few counts. The chain carries TRBV18 and TRBJ2-5; the D gene is possibly TRBD1 (5 bases). This CDR3 spans 12 amino acids. Germline lookup yields CDR1 KGHSH and CDR2 LQKENI. V lost 2 bases and J lost 4, with 5 bases in between. The CDR3 reads CASSPGAETQYF. DNA of the CDR3: TGTGCCAGCTCACCAGGGGCAGAGACCCAGTACTTC.

V is TRBV19 and J is TRBJ2-1; 7 bases match TRBD1. After removal of 1 base from V and 1 base from J, the junction contained 4 bases not matched to a gene. Germline V gene sequence: CDR1 LNHDA, CDR2 SQIVND (reference sequence). CDR3 size: 16 residues. For the CDR3, the DNA is TGTGCCAGTAGTATAGGTCCAGGGGGTTCCTACAATGAGCAGTTCTTC. The encoded protein is CASSIGPGGSYNEQFF.

The chain carries TRBV16 and TRBJ1-5, with D uncertain. Trimming removed 3 bases from V and 3 bases from J, with 12 bases in between. The germline V gene has CDR1 KGHSY and CDR2 FQNENV. The CDR3 length is 15 residues. Written as DNA, the CDR3 is TGTGCCAGCAGCCACACAACGAGGCACAATCAGCCCCAGCATTTT. Residues: CASSHTTRHNQPQHF.

The genes are TRBV5-1 and TRBJ2-7, with 10 bases matching TRBD2. With V trimmed by 6 bases and J by 1 base, 10 bases remained unmatched. This CDR3 comprises 16 residues. CDR1 is SGHRS, CDR2 YFSETQ, per germline. The CDR3 DNA sequence: TGCGCCAGCAAGATAGCGGGAGGTACCTGGTCCTACGAGCAGTACTTC. As protein: CASKIAGGTWSYEQYF.